This TCR beta chain was found in a study of circulating tumor DNA in untreated peripheral T-cell lymphoma (dated by TCRdb to about 2021). Looking at the study overall: To follow circulating tumor DNA that carried tumor TCR clonotypes, serum samples were taken at baseline and then repeatedly over the course of treatment. Broad study findings and their caveats: ctDNA persistence did not always predict relapse, since a couple of patients whose ctDNA remained detectable after therapy stayed in remission over approximately 10 years of follow-up. Of the roughly 25 patients who had serial samples, roughly 40% had cleared ctDNA after two cycles, and ctDNA that was still detectable after therapy showed a trend toward worse survival. Tumor-specific clonotypes were identified in around 80% of patients, with identification achieved from around nine tenths of baseline tissues and approximately 67% of baseline serum samples.

In a trial, the study monitored patients with peripheral T-cell lymphoma who were getting frontline treatment by applying next-generation sequencing to their T-cell receptor sequences. The library was produced with the immunoSEQ multiplex PCR assay. TCRdb provides this immuneACCESS table in a form limited to in-frame rearrangements. Some clones are lacking; in checked studies, under half of them reflect an unresolved V gene, and why the rest are absent is not known. Present in this sample are 300 to 400 clones, around 73% of which were seen just once. Approximately 30% of the sample rests with the top ten. Reading from cysteine to phenylalanine, the CDR3 counts 16 amino acids. Left in the record is the CDR3 DNA by itself, 48 bases read in frame from the first base. V loses 0 bases of germline sequence and J loses 2 bases, and the interval between the two ends is 14 bases. CDR1 and CDR2 were assigned from the germline V gene as MNHEY and SVGAGI.

Concerning this clone itself: The target of this receptor is not known. Qualities for individual bases were not recorded, and no much larger clone is one base off.

Sequencing was performed on cell-free DNA from blood serum. This chain is built from TRBV6-5 and TRBJ2-7; the D gene is possibly TRBD1 or TRBD2, with 6 bases matching each. The source is a human donor with peripheral T-cell lymphoma. The CDR3 protein: CASSYSPRGLAYEQYF. The bases are TGTGCCAGCAGTTACTCGCCCCGGGGGCTCGCCTACGAGCAGTACTTC.